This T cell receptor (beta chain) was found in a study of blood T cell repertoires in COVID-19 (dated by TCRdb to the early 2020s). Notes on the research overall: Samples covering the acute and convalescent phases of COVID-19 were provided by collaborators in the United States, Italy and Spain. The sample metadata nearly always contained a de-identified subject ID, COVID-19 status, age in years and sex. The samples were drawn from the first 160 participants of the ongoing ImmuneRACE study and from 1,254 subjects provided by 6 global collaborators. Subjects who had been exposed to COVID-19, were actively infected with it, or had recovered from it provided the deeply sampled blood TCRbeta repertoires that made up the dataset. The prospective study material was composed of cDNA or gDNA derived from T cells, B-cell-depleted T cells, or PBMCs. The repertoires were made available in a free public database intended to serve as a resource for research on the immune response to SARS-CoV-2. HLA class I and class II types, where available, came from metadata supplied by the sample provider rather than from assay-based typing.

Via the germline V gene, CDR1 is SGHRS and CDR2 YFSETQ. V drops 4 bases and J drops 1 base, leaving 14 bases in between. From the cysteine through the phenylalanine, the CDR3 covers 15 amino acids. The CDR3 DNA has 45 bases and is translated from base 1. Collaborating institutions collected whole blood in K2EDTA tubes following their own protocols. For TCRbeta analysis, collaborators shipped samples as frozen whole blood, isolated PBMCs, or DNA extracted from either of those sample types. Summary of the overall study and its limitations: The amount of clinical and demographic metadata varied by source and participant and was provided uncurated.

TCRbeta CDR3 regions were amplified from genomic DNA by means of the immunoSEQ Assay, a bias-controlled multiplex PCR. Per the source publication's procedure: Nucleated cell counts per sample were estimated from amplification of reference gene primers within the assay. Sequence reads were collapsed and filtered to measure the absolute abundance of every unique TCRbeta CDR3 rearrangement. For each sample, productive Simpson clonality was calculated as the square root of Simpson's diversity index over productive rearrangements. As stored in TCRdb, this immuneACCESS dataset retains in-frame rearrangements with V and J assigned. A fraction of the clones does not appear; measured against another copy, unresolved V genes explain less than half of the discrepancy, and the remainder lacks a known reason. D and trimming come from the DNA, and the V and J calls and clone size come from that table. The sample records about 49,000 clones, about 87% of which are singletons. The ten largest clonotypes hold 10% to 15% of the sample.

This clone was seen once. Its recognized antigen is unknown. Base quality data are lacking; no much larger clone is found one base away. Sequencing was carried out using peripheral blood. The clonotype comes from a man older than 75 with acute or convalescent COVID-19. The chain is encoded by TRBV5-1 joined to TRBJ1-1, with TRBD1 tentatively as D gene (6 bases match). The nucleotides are TGCGCCAGCAGCGTGGACAGTCCGAGGAACACTGAAGCTTTCTTT. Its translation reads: CASSVDSPRNTEAFF.